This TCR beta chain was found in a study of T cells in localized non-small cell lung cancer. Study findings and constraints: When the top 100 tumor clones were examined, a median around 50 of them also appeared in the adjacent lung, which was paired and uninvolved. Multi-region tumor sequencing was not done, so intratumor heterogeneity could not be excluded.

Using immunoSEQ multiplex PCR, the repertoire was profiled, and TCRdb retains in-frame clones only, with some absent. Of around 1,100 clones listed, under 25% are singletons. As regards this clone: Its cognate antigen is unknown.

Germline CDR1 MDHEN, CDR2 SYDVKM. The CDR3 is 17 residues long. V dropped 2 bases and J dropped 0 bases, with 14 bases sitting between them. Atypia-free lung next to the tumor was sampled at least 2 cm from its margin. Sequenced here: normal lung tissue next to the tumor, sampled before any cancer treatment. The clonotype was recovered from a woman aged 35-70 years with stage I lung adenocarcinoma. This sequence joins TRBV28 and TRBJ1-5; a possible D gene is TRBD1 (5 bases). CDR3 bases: TGTGCCAGCAGTTTAACTTTAAACCAGGGTAGCAATCAGCCCCAGCATTTT. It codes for CASSLTLNQGSNQPQHF.